This TCR beta chain originates from a study of cytomegalovirus exposure and HLA in healthy donors. General study points: Per published reports, the classifier diagnosed cytomegalovirus status with high specificity and sensitivity. Links to common viral pathogens appeared, in a later analysis, for several of the most significant clusters. Rare TCR sequences dominated, though some public TCRs recurred in many donors.

PCR primers comprised 60 Vbeta and 13 Jbeta primers. The table came from immunoSEQ multiplex PCR; TCRdb's copy has only in-frame clones and leaves some out. The sample yields around 40,000 clones, 82% seen once. The CDR3 spans 18 residues. V lost 2 bases and J lost 0; bases outside the gene matches: 9. Germline V lookup: CDR1 SGDLS, CDR2 YYNGEE. Unrecorded immune exposure was likely among donors, who were nominally healthy when sampled. Notes on this clone: Its antigen is as yet unknown.

The specimen sequenced was PBMCs. This sequence originates from a woman aged 18-30 years in good health and CMV-seropositive. This chain links TRBV9 with TRBJ2-1, with 9 nucleotides matching TRBD2. The CDR3 DNA reads as TGTGCCAGCAGCGTGCGGGAGGGGCGGGGGGGCTCCTACAATGAGCAGTTCTTC. Amino acids: CASSVREGRGGSYNEQFF. The full variable domain, its missing parts supplied by reference TRBV9 and TRBJ2-1, is DSGVTQTPKHLITATGQRVTLRCSPRSGDLSVYWYQQSLDQGLQFLIQYYNGEERAKGNILERFSAQQFPDLHSELNLSSLELGDSALYFCASSVREGRGGSYNEQFFGPGTRLTVL.